A single sample is the source of the 19 T cell receptor beta chains below, sequenced in a study of T cells in Graves' hyperthyroidism and ophthalmopathy (dated by TCRdb to the late 2010s). The library came from multiplex PCR. Sequencing instrument: Illumina HiSeq 2000. The TCR beta CDR3 regions were amplified from the RNA transcripts. The first round of RT-PCR for the TCR CDR3 was performed with the HTBI primer set and the Qiagen OneStep RT-PCR kit. Clones were called with MiXCR by TCRdb after fastp trimmed the public reads at Q25, and only in-frame beta chains were retained. Each CDR3 protein gets just one entry, which takes the most common genes and DNA from the rows behind it. Within this sample are about 330,000 distinct CDR3 sequences, with approximately 14% of them counted one time only. The biggest ten clones account for 34% of the sample. Source material: blood. Source of these receptors: a woman aged 40 to 50 with Graves' ophthalmopathy.

CDR3 in amino acids: CSARGGRVYGYTF. The CDR3 nucleotides read TGCAGTGCTAGAGGGGGGAGGGTTTACGGCTACACCTTC. The gene calls are TRBV20-1 and TRBJ1-2, with D possibly being TRBD1 (5 bases). Germline V gene sequence: CDR1 DFQATT, CDR2 SNEGSKA (reference sequence). This CDR3 comprises 13 residues. V was pared by 1 base and J by 8 bases, with 14 bases between.

This clonotype was recorded a few times. V usage is TRBV6-1 and J usage is TRBJ2-5, with D perhaps TRBD1 or TRBD2 (6 bases each). This CDR3 is 15 amino acids long. Germline values: CDR1 MNHNS, CDR2 SASEGT. Trimming left V 5 bases short and J 5 bases short, with 18 bases between. For the CDR3, the DNA is TGTGCCAGCAGTTATGAGAGGGGGGCCTGGGAGACCCAGTACTTC. Translated, it gives CASSYERGAWETQYF.

This clonotype was seen only a few times. The J gene is TRBJ2-1, the V gene TRBV11-3; 10 bases align to TRBD2. In germline, CDR1 is SGHNT, CDR2 YENEEA. The ends lost 2 bases at V and 10 bases at J; junction bases unmatched: 11. The CDR3 is 16 residues long. Written as DNA, the CDR3 is TGTGCCAGCAGCTTATTAAACCTAGCGGGGGTCAGAGAGCAGTTCTTC. Translating it yields CASSLLNLAGVREQFF.

This clonotype was counted many times. This chain joins TRBV12-3 or TRBV12-4 and TRBJ1-5; a possible D gene is TRBD1 (5 bases). There are 15 residues in the CDR3. With 8 bases removed from V and 0 bases from J, the gap between germline ends came to 14 bases. This CDR3 is CASPGGRVSNQPQHF. As DNA, the CDR3 is TGTGCCAGCCCTGGGGGACGTGTTAGCAATCAGCCCCAGCATTTT.

In regard to this clonotype: The conserved phenylalanine or tryptophan is not found at the CDR3 terminus, so this likely reflects a read error. This rearrangement joins TRBV5-1 to TRBJ1-1; TRBD1 matches 10 bases. CDR1 is SGHRS and CDR2 is YFSETQ in the germline V gene. This CDR3 is built from 18 residues. The V gene end was trimmed by 1 base and the J gene end by 0 bases; junction bases not matched to a gene: 9. CDR3 loop: CASSLFTGTGALNTEAFL. CDR3 coding DNA: TGCGCCAGCAGCTTGTTTACTGGGACAGGGGCCTTGAACACTGAAGCTTTCCTT.

Only a few counts were recorded for this clonotype. A much bigger clone sits one base away, suggesting this may be a read error. This sequence joins TRBV11-2 and TRBJ2-3; D is tentatively TRBD1 or TRBD2 (5 bases each). The CDR3 length is 12 residues. The germline V gene has CDR1 SGHAT and CDR2 FQNNGV. V dropped 5 bases and J dropped 8 bases, with 11 bases sitting between them. CDR3 loop: CASSHEGSTQYF. DNA for the CDR3: TGTGCCAGCAGCCACGAGGGGAGTACGCAGTATTTT.

This clonotype was observed many times. In DNA, the CDR3 is TGTGCCACCAGTGATTATGACAGCCAAGAGACCCAGTACTTC. Its translation: CATSDYDSQETQYF. V is TRBV24-1 and J is TRBJ2-5; TRBD1 is a possible D gene (5 bases). The CDR3 loop spans 14 amino acids. Germline-derived CDR1 and CDR2 are KGHDR and SFDVKD. V lost 2 bases and J 1 base, leaving 7 bases between the germline ends.

This clonotype was seen at least ten times. The chain employs TRBV13 and TRBJ2-3; TRBD1 matches 8 bases. The J segment lost 2 bases and the V segment lost 4 bases, leaving 8 bases of the junction unmatched. Per germline, CDR1 PRHDT and CDR2 FYEKMQ (reference sequence). There are 16 residues in the CDR3. For the CDR3, the DNA is TGTGCCAGCAGCTCTGGACAGGGAGAAAACACAGATACGCAGTATTTT. The encoded protein is CASSSGQGENTDTQYF.

This clonotype occurred a few times. The chain carries TRBV7-9 and TRBJ2-3, with 14 nucleotides matching TRBD2. J gave up 6 bases and V 4 bases, and 9 bases lay outside the gene matches. This CDR3 comprises 17 residues. Germline lookup yields CDR1 SEHNR and CDR2 FQNEAQ (reference sequence). The CDR3 here is CASSSWGTSGSRDTQYF. CDR3 bases: TGTGCCAGCAGCTCCTGGGGGACTAGCGGGAGTCGGGATACGCAGTATTTT.

In its sample, this clonotype was seen a few times. A much larger clone lies a single base off, so this may be a read error. The rearrangement links TRBV25-1 to TRBJ2-3; D may be TRBD1 (5 bases). V lost 6 bases and J lost 2, with 18 bases in between. The CDR3 has 16 amino acids. CDR1 is MGHDK, CDR2 SYGVNS, per germline. The CDR3: CASSPNWGLNTDTQYF. CDR3 bases: TGTGCCAGCAGCCCAAACTGGGGCTTAAACACAGATACGCAGTATTTT.

This clonotype occurred many times. CDR3 residues: CSVTGSSGRSYEQYF. The DNA for the CDR3 is TGCAGCGTTACCGGGTCTAGCGGGAGATCCTACGAGCAGTACTTC. The genes are TRBV29-1 and TRBJ2-7, with 10 bases that match TRBD2. Per germline, CDR1 SQVTM and CDR2 ANQGSEA. The CDR3 runs 15 residues. Unmatched junction bases numbered 8, after V lost 5 bases and J lost 1 base.

This clonotype was observed at least ten times. The chain has TRBV28 and TRBJ2-5; 10 bases are shared with TRBD1. V lost 10 bases and J lost 1; bases outside the gene matches: 12. The CDR3 sequence is 16 residues long. The germline V gene has CDR1 MDHEN and CDR2 SYDVKM. Here the CDR3 reads CATQTPGTGVQETQYF. CDR3 sequence (DNA): TGTGCCACCCAAACGCCCGGGACAGGGGTCCAAGAGACCCAGTACTTC. Supplemented by reference TRBV28 and TRBJ2-5, the full variable domain reads DVKVTQSSRYLVKRTGEKVFLECVQDMDHENMFWYRQDPGLGLRLIYFSYDVKMKEKGDIPEGYSVSREKKERFSLILESASTNQTSMYLCATQTPGTGVQETQYFGPGTRLLVL.

The table lists this clonotype with many counts. V and J are TRBV19 and TRBJ2-1; D remains ambiguous. Trimming left V 8 bases short and J 9 bases short, with 11 bases between. CDR3 size: 11 residues. The V gene's germline CDR1 is LNHDA and CDR2 SQIVND (reference sequence). CDR3 residues: CASSTWVEQFF. DNA for the CDR3: TGTGCCAGTTCCACGTGGGTTGAGCAGTTCTTC.

This clonotype occurred many times. The J gene is TRBJ1-1, the V gene TRBV11-2; possibly TRBD1 for D (6 bases). V lost 8 bases, J lost 5 bases, and 21 bases lay in between. Germline loops: CDR1 SGHAT, CDR2 FQNNGV. CDR3 length: 15 residues. The CDR3 here is CASLSRGGRLTEAFF. As DNA, the CDR3 is TGTGCCAGCCTTAGTCGGGGGGGGCGATTGACTGAAGCTTTCTTT.

This clonotype was counted a few times. V usage is TRBV20-1 and J usage is TRBJ2-7, with 9 bases that match TRBD2. The V gene's germline CDR1 is DFQATT and CDR2 SNEGSKA (reference sequence). The CDR3 spans 16 residues. J gave up 4 bases and V 0 bases, and 10 bases lay outside the gene matches. CDR3 residues: CSARDLIAGDPYEQYF. In DNA, the CDR3 is TGCAGTGCTAGAGATCTTATAGCGGGAGATCCGTACGAGCAGTACTTC.

The chain is built from TRBV20-1 and TRBJ2-5, with D possibly being TRBD1 (6 bases). The CDR3 consists of 13 residues. Germline assignment: CDR1 DFQATT and CDR2 SNEGSKA (reference sequence). Trimming shortened V by 3 bases and J by 2 bases, and 10 bases separated the two germline ends. Written as DNA, the CDR3 is TGCAGTGCTAGGAGGGGGAGTCAAGAGACCCAGTACTTC. As protein: CSARRGSQETQYF.

Ten or more counts support this clonotype. J is TRBJ2-5 and V is TRBV28, with unresolved D. V was pared by 3 bases and J by 0 bases, with 8 bases between. Germline CDR1 MDHEN, CDR2 SYDVKM. This CDR3 contains 14 residues. For the CDR3, the DNA is TGTGCCAGCAGTTTGTATGTGAACCAAGAGACCCAGTACTTC. This translates into CASSLYVNQETQYF.

In nucleotides, the CDR3 is TGTGCCAGCAGCTCTCGACAGGTTCCCTCTGGAAACACCATATATTTT. The encoded protein is CASSSRQVPSGNTIYF. The chain employs TRBV7-6 and TRBJ1-3; D perhaps matches TRBD1 (6 bases). The germline V and J ends were trimmed by 4 bases and 0 bases, with 13 bases remaining between them. The CDR3 contains 16 residues. Germline CDR1 SGHVS, CDR2 FNYEAQ. Using reference TRBV7-6 and TRBJ1-3 for the parts outside the CDR3, the full variable domain is GAGVSQSPRYKVTKRGQDVALRCDPISGHVSLYWYRQALGQGPEFLTYFNYEAQQDKSGLPNDRFSAERPEGSISTLTIQRTEQRDSAMYRCASSSRQVPSGNTIYFGEGSWLTVV.

This clonotype showed up many times. The chain uses TRBV12-3 or TRBV12-4 and TRBJ1-5, with unresolved D. This CDR3 has 14 residues. V was shortened by 6 bases and J by 6 bases, with 15 bases between the two germline ends. Written as DNA, the CDR3 is TGTGCCAGCAGCCGAGCGGGGTTCCGTCAGCCCCAGCATTTT. Amino acids: CASSRAGFRQPQHF.